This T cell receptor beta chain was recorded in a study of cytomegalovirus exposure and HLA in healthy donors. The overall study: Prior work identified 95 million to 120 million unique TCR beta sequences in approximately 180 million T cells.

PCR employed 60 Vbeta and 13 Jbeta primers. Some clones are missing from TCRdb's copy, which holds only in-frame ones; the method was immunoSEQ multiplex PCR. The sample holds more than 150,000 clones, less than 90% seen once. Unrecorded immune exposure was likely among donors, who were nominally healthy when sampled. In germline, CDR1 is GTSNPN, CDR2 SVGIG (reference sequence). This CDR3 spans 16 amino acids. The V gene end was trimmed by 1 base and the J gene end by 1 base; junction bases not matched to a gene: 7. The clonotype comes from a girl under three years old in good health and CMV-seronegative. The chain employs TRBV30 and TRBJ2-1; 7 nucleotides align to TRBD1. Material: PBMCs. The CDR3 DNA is TGTGCCTGGAGTGGAGGGGGCCTGAGATCCTACAATGAGCAGTTCTTC. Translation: CAWSGGGLRSYNEQFF.